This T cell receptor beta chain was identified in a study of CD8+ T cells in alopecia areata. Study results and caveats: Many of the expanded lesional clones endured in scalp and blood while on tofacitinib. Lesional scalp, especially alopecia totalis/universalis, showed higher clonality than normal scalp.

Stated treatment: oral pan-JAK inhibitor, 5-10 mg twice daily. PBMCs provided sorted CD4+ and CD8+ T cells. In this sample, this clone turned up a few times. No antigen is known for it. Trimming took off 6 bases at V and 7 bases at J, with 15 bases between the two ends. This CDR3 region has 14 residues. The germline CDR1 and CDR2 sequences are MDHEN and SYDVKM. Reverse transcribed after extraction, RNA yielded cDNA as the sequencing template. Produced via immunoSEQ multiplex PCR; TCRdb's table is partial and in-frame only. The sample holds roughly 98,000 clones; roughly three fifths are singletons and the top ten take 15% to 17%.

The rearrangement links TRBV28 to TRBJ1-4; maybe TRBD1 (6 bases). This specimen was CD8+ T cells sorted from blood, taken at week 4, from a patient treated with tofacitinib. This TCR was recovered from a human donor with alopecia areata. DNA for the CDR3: TGTGCCAGCAGAACCCCGGGGGGCGGTGAAAAACTGTTTTTT. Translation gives CASRTPGGGEKLFF. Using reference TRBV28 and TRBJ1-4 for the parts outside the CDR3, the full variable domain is DVKVTQSSRYLVKRTGEKVFLECVQDMDHENMFWYRQDPGLGLRLIYFSYDVKMKEKGDIPEGYSVSREKKERFSLILESASTNQTSMYLCASRTPGGGEKLFFGSGTQLSVL.